The 28 T cell receptor beta chains below were found in one sample sequenced in a study of shared clonotypes between healthy human individuals. This table comes from immunoSEQ multiplex PCR, and its TCRdb copy is limited to in-frame clones, with some not included. The sample holds some 660,000 clones, around four fifths seen once. What was sequenced was memory CD4+ T cells sorted from blood. The subset denotes: CD45RA-negative fraction. The source of these receptors is a woman under 40 in good health.

V usage is TRBV4-2 and J usage is TRBJ2-7, with D perhaps matching TRBD2 (6 bases). This CDR3 spans 15 amino acids. Germline lookup yields CDR1 LGHNA and CDR2 YNFKEQ. Trimming left V 4 bases short and J 4 bases short, with 17 bases between. CDR3 nucleotides: TGTGCCAGCAGCCCGACCCGGGGGTCAGGGTACGAGCAGTACTTC. Its protein is CASSPTRGSGYEQYF.

The chain joins TRBV5-1 to TRBJ1-2; D not certain. CDR1 is SGHRS, CDR2 YFSETQ, per germline. The CDR3 runs 13 residues. Trimming left V 8 bases short and J 6 bases short, with 17 bases between. As DNA, the CDR3 is TGCGCCAGTTCCCTCTCTTTTGAGGATGGCTACACCTTC. This encodes CASSLSFEDGYTF. The entire variable domain, with the rest obtained from reference TRBV5-1 and TRBJ1-2, is as follows: KAGVTQTPRYLIKTRGQQVTLSCSPISGHRSVSWYQQTPGQGLQFLFEYFSETQRNKGNFPGRFSGRQFSNSRSEMNVSTLELGDSALYLCASSLSFEDGYTFGSGTRLTVV.

The chain is built from TRBV7-9 and TRBJ2-6; no clear D gene. CDR1 is SEHNR, CDR2 FQNEAQ, per germline (reference sequence). Between the trimmed V and J ends, which lost 5 bases and 0 bases, there was a span of 14 bases. The length of the CDR3 is 17 residues. The chain's CDR3 is CASSPTRISSGANVLTF. The CDR3 nucleotides are TGTGCCAGCAGCCCAACACGGATAAGCTCTGGGGCCAACGTCCTGACTTTC.

The chain joins TRBV11-3 to TRBJ1-3, with a tentative D call TRBD1 (5 bases). The V gene lost 2 bases and the J gene lost 4 bases, with 15 bases spanning the gap. This CDR3 has 16 residues. Germline CDR1 reads SGHNT; CDR2 reads YENEEA. Here the CDR3 DNA reads TGTGCCAGCAGCTTATTATATCGGAGGGGAGGAAACACCATATATTTT. Residues: CASSLLYRRGGNTIYF.

The chain couples TRBV28 to TRBJ1-4; 8 positions agree with TRBD1. The ends lost 5 bases at V and 6 bases at J; junction bases unmatched: 8. CDR3 length: 15 residues. Germline CDR1 is MDHEN and CDR2 is SYDVKM. CDR3 residues: CASSTIQGVDEKLFF. The CDR3 region has the DNA TGTGCCAGCAGTACGATACAGGGGGTCGATGAAAAACTGTTTTTT. The full variable domain, rest sourced from reference TRBV28 and TRBJ1-4, is DVKVTQSSRYLVKRTGEKVFLECVQDMDHENMFWYRQDPGLGLRLIYFSYDVKMKEKGDIPEGYSVSREKKERFSLILESASTNQTSMYLCASSTIQGVDEKLFFGSGTQLSVL.

The chain links TRBV27 to TRBJ2-4; no firm D call. Per germline, CDR1 MNHEY and CDR2 SMNVEV (reference sequence). Trimming removed 8 bases from V and 3 bases from J, with 5 bases in between. The CDR3 loop spans 11 amino acids. CDR3 bases: TGTGCCAGCGGAATCAAAAACATTCAGTACTTC. Translating it yields CASGIKNIQYF.

This chain uses TRBV5-6 with TRBJ1-4, with 8 bases identical to TRBD1. This CDR3 is built from 14 residues. Germline V gene lookup returns CDR1 SGHDT and CDR2 YYEEEE. The ends lost 2 bases at V and 4 bases at J; junction bases unmatched: 1. The CDR3 reads CASSLQGGNEKLFF. The CDR3, as DNA: TGTGCCAGCAGCTTACAGGGGGGTAATGAAAAACTGTTTTTT.

The V and J genes are TRBV28 and TRBJ2-4, with 8 bases aligning to TRBD2. The CDR3 is made up of 18 amino acids. V lost 1 base, J lost 2 bases, and 10 bases stayed unmatched. CDR1 and CDR2 from the germline V gene are MDHEN and SYDVKM. The DNA for the CDR3 is TGTGCCAGCAGTTTATCCCCACGCGGGAGGATACCCAAAAACATTCAGTACTTC. Translating it yields CASSLSPRGRIPKNIQYF.

This clone was seen at least ten times. The chain has TRBV19 and TRBJ2-1, with TRBD2 matching over 7 bases. Germline CDR1 and CDR2: LNHDA and SQIVND (reference sequence). The V segment lost 4 bases and the J segment 9 bases; nucleotides outside the gene matches: 3. CDR3 size: 12 residues. The CDR3 bases are TGTGCCAGTAGTACGCAGCGGGGTGAGCAGTTCTTC. This sequence encodes CASSTQRGEQFF.

This chain links TRBV10-3 with TRBJ2-6, with a weak D call TRBD1 (5 bases). Germline assignment: CDR1 ENHRY and CDR2 SYGVKD. The V end lost 10 bases, the J end lost 0 bases, and 10 bases lay between the germline ends. The CDR3 contains 14 residues. CDR3 nucleotides: TGTGCCACGACAGCTCCCTCTGGGGCCAACGTCCTGACTTTC. Translated, it gives CATTAPSGANVLTF.

The gene calls are TRBV25-1 and TRBJ2-7, with D maybe TRBD1 (6 bases). Germline V gene data show CDR1 as MGHDK and CDR2 as SYGVNS. Trimming removed 5 bases at V and 3 bases at J, with 17 bases between. The CDR3 totals 15 residues. The CDR3 sequence is CASSPPGADSYEQYF. The CDR3 DNA sequence: TGTGCCAGCAGTCCCCCTGGGGCGGACAGCTACGAGCAGTACTTC.

The chain employs TRBV2 and TRBJ2-1, with TRBD2 as a possible D gene (7 bases). There are 16 residues in the CDR3. V was cut by 7 bases and J by 2 bases, with 18 bases left in between. CDR1 is SNHLY, CDR2 FYNNEI, per germline. The CDR3 DNA follows: TGTGCCAGCATAGGGGGTGGAGGGAGGGCCTACAATGAGCAGTTCTTC. This gives the protein CASIGGGGRAYNEQFF.

J is TRBJ1-1 and V is TRBV27; D remains ambiguous. The CDR3 spans 14 residues. V dropped 3 bases and J dropped 7 bases, with 15 bases sitting between them. Germline-derived CDR1 and CDR2 are MNHEY and SMNVEV (reference sequence). This CDR3 reads CASSFRGQGGEAFF. CDR3 DNA sequence: TGTGCCAGCAGTTTTCGTGGGCAAGGAGGTGAAGCTTTCTTT.

This clone turned up a few times. The genes are TRBV18 and TRBJ1-1, with unresolved D. There are 17 residues in the CDR3. Germline V gene sequence: CDR1 KGHSH, CDR2 LQKENI. Trimming took 3 bases from V and 7 from J, leaving 24 bases between them. CDR3 sequence: CASSPRAMQARGIEAFF. CDR3 nucleotides: TGTGCCAGCTCACCGAGGGCTATGCAGGCGAGAGGAATTGAAGCTTTCTTT. Full variable domain (rest looked up from reference TRBV18 and TRBJ1-1): NAGVMQNPRHLVRRRGQEARLRCSPMKGHSHVYWYRQLPEEGLKFMVYLQKENIIDESGMPKERFSAEFPKEGPSILRIQQVVRGDSAAYFCASSPRAMQARGIEAFFGQGTRLTVV.

The J gene is TRBJ2-7, the V gene TRBV28; 8 bases map to TRBD1. Germline V gene data show CDR1 as MDHEN and CDR2 as SYDVKM. CDR3 length equals 14 residues. V shed 6 bases, J shed 3 bases, and the junction held 7 bases outside the gene matches. This CDR3 reads CASSNLGQGYEQYF. CDR3 sequence (DNA): TGTGCCAGCAGCAATCTAGGACAGGGCTACGAGCAGTACTTC. Filled out from reference TRBV28 and TRBJ2-7, the complete variable domain reads DVKVTQSSRYLVKRTGEKVFLECVQDMDHENMFWYRQDPGLGLRLIYFSYDVKMKEKGDIPEGYSVSREKKERFSLILESASTNQTSMYLCASSNLGQGYEQYFGPGTRLTVT.

Turning to this clone: The sample has other DNA sequences that encode this CDR3 too. The chain carries TRBV9 and TRBJ2-3, with TRBD1 as a possible D gene (5 bases). CDR3 length equals 12 residues. Germline values: CDR1 SGDLS, CDR2 YYNGEE. Trimming left V 5 bases short and J 4 bases short, with 8 bases between. CDR3: CASSVGPDTQYF. The CDR3 bases are TGTGCCAGCAGTGTGGGGCCAGATACGCAGTATTTT.

The V gene is TRBV29-1, the J gene TRBJ2-7, with D unresolved. CDR1 and CDR2 from the germline V gene are SQVTM and ANQGSEA. Trimming removed 4 bases at V and 2 bases at J, with 9 bases between. This CDR3 is 12 amino acids long. The CDR3 reads CSVATETYEQYF. DNA of the CDR3: TGCAGCGTTGCGACTGAAACCTACGAGCAGTACTTC.

The V and J genes are TRBV19 and TRBJ1-2, with TRBD1 matching 9 bases. V dropped 7 bases and J dropped 8; count of bases not matched to a gene: 11. CDR3 length: 14 amino acids. CDR1 is LNHDA, CDR2 SQIVND, per germline (reference sequence). The CDR3: CASNLNRGLEGYTF. The CDR3, as DNA: TGTGCCAGTAATCTAAACAGGGGGCTGGAAGGCTACACCTTC.

Remarks on this clone: This same CDR3 is encoded by further DNA sequences in the sample. The chain combines TRBV5-1 with TRBJ1-5; D possibly corresponds to TRBD1 (5 bases). The CDR3 totals 13 residues. Trimming removed 2 bases at V and 4 bases at J, with 7 bases between. The germline CDR1 and CDR2 sequences are SGHRS and YFSETQ. The chain's CDR3 is CASSFEGNQPQHF. The CDR3 DNA follows: TGCGCCAGCAGCTTCGAGGGGAATCAGCCCCAGCATTTT.

The chain is built from TRBV5-6 and TRBJ2-2; perhaps TRBD1 as D (6 bases). Trimming took 4 bases from V and 6 from J, leaving 10 bases between them. Germline assignment: CDR1 SGHDT and CDR2 YYEEEE. This CDR3 has 13 amino acids. The CDR3 sequence: CASSIQGPGELFF. CDR3 nucleotides: TGTGCCAGCAGCATACAGGGCCCCGGGGAGCTGTTTTTT.

The chain uses TRBV6-1 and TRBJ1-1; unclear D gene. The CDR3 is 13 residues long. Trimming cost V 5 bases and J 1 base, with 8 bases left between them. The V gene's germline CDR1 is MNHNS and CDR2 SASEGT. The DNA for the CDR3 is TGTGCCAGCAGTATGGCCCCGAACACTGAAGCTTTCTTT. Translating it yields CASSMAPNTEAFF.

The CDR3: CASSQDLPAGELFF. The CDR3 DNA follows: TGTGCCAGCAGCCAAGATCTCCCAGCCGGGGAGCTGTTTTTT. The chain employs TRBV5-4 and TRBJ2-2, with D hard to call. Germline CDR1 SGHNT, CDR2 YYREEE (reference sequence). Trimming took off 4 bases at V and 6 bases at J, with 13 bases between the two ends. This CDR3 has 14 residues.

This rearrangement joins TRBV5-1 to TRBJ1-1; D may be TRBD1 (5 bases). From germline, CDR1 is SGHRS and CDR2 YFSETQ. This CDR3 spans 14 amino acids. Trimming removed 4 bases at V and 2 bases at J, with 12 bases between. CDR3: CASSAGRSNTEAFF. CDR3 nucleotide sequence: TGCGCCAGCAGCGCGGGACGGTCTAACACTGAAGCTTTCTTT.

The J gene is TRBJ2-7, the V gene TRBV21-1. TRBV21-1 is annotated as a pseudogene. The CDR3 totals 15 residues. Here the CDR3 DNA reads TGTGCCAGCAGCAATCGAGAGACGATTGCCTACGAGCAGTACTTC. Protein sequence: CASSNRETIAYEQYF.

The chain combines TRBV6-6 with TRBJ1-2; 11 bases are a match to TRBD1. The length of the CDR3 is 15 residues. J was trimmed by 2 bases and V by 7 bases; bases with no gene match: 6. Germline V CDR1 and CDR2: MNHNY, SVGAGI (reference sequence). Here the CDR3 reads CASTRGTGGNYGYTF. CDR3 nucleotide sequence: TGTGCCAGCACCCGCGGGACAGGGGGAAACTATGGCTACACCTTC.

V and J are TRBV2 and TRBJ1-5; a weak D match, TRBD1 (6 bases). Trimming cost V 8 bases and J 0 bases, with 11 bases left between them. This CDR3 has 14 amino acids. Germline V gene data show CDR1 as SNHLY and CDR2 as FYNNEI. CDR3 bases: TGTGCCAGCCGGACAGAACTTAGCAATCAGCCCCAGCATTTT. Protein sequence: CASRTELSNQPQHF.

This chain joins TRBV7-2 and TRBJ2-5; tentatively, D is TRBD2 (6 bases). The CDR3 is made up of 16 amino acids. Per the germline V gene, CDR1 is SGHTA and CDR2 is FQGNSA. V was pared by 5 bases and J by 3 bases, with 19 bases between. The CDR3 reads CASSPVFAGLKETQYF. CDR3 DNA sequence: TGTGCCAGCAGCCCCGTTTTTGCGGGGTTAAAAGAGACCCAGTACTTC. The variable domain in full, completed from reference TRBV7-2 and TRBJ2-5, reads GAGVSQSPSNKVTEKGKDVELRCDPISGHTALYWYRQSLGQGLEFLIYFQGNSAPDKSGLPSDRFSAERTGGSVSTLTIQRTQQEDSAVYLCASSPVFAGLKETQYFGPGTRLLVL.

V is TRBV5-1 and J is TRBJ2-7; 8 nucleotides match TRBD2. Germline assignment: CDR1 SGHRS and CDR2 YFSETQ. With 2 bases clipped from V and 9 bases from J, the junction kept 16 bases outside the gene matches. The length of the CDR3 is 16 residues. The chain's CDR3 is CASSLGPLAESGGQYF. As DNA, the CDR3 is TGCGCCAGCAGCTTAGGGCCACTAGCGGAGTCCGGGGGGCAGTACTTC.